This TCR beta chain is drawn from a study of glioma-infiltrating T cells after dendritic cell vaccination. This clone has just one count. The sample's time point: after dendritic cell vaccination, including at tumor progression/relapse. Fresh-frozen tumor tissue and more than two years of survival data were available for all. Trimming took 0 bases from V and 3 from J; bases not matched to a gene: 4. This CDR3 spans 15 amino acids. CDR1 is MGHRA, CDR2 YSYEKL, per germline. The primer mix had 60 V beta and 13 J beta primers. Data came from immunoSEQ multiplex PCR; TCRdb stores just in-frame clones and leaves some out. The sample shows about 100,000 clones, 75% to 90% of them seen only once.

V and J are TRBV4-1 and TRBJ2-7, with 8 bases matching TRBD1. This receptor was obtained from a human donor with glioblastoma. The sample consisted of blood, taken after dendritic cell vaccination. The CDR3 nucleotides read TGCGCCAGCAGCCAAGATCAGGGGGCGGGCTACGAGCAGTACTTC. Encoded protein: CASSQDQGAGYEQYF.